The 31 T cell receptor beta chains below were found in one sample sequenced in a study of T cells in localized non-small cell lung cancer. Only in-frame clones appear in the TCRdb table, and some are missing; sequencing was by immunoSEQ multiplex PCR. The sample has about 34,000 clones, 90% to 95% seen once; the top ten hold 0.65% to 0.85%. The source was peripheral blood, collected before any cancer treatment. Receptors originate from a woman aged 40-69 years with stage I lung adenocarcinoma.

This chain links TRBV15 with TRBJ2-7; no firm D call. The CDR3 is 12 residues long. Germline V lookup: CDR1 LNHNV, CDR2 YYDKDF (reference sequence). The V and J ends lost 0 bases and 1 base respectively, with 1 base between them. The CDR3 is CATSRDSYEQYF. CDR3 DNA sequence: TGTGCCACCAGCAGAGATTCCTACGAGCAGTACTTC.

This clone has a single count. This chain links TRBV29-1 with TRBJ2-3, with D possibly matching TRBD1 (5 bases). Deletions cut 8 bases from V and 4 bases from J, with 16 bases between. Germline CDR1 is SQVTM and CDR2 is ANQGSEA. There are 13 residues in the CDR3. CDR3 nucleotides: TGCAGCATCCAGGGCTTGGGCGCAGATACGCAGTATTTT. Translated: CSIQGLGADTQYF.

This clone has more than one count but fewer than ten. The CDR3 is CASSSRSGSYEQYF. CDR3 nucleotide sequence: TGTGCCAGCAGTTCCCGTAGCGGATCCTACGAGCAGTACTTC. The chain couples TRBV6-5 to TRBJ2-7; D may be TRBD2 (6 bases). The CDR3 has 14 residues. The germline gives CDR1 MNHEY, CDR2 SVGAGI. Trimming took off 4 bases at V and 1 base at J, with 11 bases between the two ends.

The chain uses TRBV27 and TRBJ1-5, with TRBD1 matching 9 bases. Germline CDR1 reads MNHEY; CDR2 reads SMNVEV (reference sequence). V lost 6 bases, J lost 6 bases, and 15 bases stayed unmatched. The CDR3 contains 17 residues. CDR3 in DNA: TGTGCCAGCAGCCGGGTAGGGGGACAGGGCTTTTCTCAGCCCCAGCATTTT. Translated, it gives CASSRVGGQGFSQPQHF.

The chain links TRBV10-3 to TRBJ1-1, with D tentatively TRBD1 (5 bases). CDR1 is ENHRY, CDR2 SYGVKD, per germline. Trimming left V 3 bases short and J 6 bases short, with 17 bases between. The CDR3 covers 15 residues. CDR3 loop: CAISDYGGRGAEAFF. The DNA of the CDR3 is TGTGCCATCAGTGATTATGGGGGTAGAGGCGCTGAAGCTTTCTTT.

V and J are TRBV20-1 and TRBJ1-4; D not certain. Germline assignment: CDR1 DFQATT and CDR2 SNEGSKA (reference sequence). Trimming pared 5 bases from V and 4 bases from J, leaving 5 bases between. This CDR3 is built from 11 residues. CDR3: CSAHLNEKLFF. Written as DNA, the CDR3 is TGCAGTGCTCATCTTAATGAAAAACTGTTTTTT.

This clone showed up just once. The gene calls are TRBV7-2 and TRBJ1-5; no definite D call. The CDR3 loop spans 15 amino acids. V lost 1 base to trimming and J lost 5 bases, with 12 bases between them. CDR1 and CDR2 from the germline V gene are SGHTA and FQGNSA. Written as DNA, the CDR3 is TGTGCCAGCAGCTTAGTAGCAGGATCGCATCAGCCCCAGCATTTT. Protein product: CASSLVAGSHQPQHF. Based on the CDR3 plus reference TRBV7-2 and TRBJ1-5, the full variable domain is GAGVSQSPSNKVTEKGKDVELRCDPISGHTALYWYRQSLGQGLEFLIYFQGNSAPDKSGLPSDRFSAERTGGSVSTLTIQRTQQEDSAVYLCASSLVAGSHQPQHFGDGTRLSIL.

As DNA, the CDR3 is TGTGCCAGCAGCTTAGCCTCTAGCGGGAGTAGAGGCGAGCAGTACTTC. Amino acids: CASSLASSGSRGEQYF. The chain couples TRBV7-2 to TRBJ2-7; 10 bases are shared with TRBD2. CDR1 and CDR2 from the germline V gene are SGHTA and FQGNSA. The CDR3 is 16 amino acids. V lost 0 bases and J lost 6; bases outside the gene matches: 8.

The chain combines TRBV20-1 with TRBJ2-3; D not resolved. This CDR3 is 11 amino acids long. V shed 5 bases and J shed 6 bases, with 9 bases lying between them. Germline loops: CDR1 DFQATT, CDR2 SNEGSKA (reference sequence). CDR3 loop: CSALRVDTQYF. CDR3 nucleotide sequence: TGCAGTGCTTTAAGAGTGGATACGCAGTATTTT.

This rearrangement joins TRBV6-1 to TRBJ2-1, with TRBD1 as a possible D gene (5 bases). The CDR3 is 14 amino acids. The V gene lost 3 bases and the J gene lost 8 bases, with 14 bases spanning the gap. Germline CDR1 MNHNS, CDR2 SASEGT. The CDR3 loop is CASSEGPSLYEQFF. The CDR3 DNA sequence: TGTGCCAGCAGTGAGGGGCCTTCGCTCTATGAGCAGTTCTTC.

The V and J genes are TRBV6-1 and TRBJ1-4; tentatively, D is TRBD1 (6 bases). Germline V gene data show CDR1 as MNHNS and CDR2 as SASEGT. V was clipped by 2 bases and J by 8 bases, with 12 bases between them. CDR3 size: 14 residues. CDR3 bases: TGTGCCAGCAGTGAACAGGGGAGTGGGGAAAAACTGTTTTTT. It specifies CASSEQGSGEKLFF.

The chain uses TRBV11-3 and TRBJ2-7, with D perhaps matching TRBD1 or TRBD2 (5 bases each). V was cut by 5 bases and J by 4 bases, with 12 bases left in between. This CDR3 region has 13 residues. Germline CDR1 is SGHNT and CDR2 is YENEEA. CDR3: CASSPGPQYEQYF. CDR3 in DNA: TGTGCCAGCAGCCCGGGACCTCAGTACGAGCAGTACTTC.

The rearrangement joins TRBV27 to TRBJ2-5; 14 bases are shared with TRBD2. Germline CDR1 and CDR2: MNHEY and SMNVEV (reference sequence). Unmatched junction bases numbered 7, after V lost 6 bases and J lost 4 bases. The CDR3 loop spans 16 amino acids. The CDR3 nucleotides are TGTGCCAGCAGGGGGACTAGCGGGGGTATCGGAGAGACCCAGTACTTC. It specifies CASRGTSGGIGETQYF.

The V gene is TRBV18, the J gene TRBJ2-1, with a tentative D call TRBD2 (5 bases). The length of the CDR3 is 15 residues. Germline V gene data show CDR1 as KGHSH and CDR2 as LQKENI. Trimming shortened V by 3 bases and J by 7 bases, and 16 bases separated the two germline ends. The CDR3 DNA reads TGTGCCAGCTCACCTCGGACTTCCCAGGTGAATGAGCAGTTCTTC. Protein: CASSPRTSQVNEQFF.

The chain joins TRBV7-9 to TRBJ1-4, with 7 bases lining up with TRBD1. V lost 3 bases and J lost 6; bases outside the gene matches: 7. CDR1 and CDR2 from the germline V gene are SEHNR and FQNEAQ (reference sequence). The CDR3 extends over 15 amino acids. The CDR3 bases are TGTGCCAGCAGCTTGATGGGGACAGAAGATGAAAAACTGTTTTTT. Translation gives CASSLMGTEDEKLFF.

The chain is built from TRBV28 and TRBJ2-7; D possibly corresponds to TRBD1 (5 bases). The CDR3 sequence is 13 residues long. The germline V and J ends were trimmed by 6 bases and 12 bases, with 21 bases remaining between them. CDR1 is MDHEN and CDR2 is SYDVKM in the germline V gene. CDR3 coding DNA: TGTGCCAGCAGCCGTGGACCCAGGGAAAGACCGTACTTC. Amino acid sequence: CASSRGPRERPYF.

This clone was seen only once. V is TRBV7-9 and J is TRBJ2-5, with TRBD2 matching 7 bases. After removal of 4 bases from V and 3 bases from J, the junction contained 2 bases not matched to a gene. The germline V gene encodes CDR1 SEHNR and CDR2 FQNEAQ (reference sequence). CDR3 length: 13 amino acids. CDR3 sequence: CASSYAGEETQYF. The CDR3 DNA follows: TGTGCCAGCAGCTACGCGGGAGAAGAGACCCAGTACTTC.

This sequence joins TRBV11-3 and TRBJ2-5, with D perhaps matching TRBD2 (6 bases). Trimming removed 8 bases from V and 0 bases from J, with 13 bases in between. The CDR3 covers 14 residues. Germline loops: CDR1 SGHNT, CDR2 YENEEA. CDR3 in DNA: TGTGCCAGCGGCCGGGACTTGTACCAAGAGACCCAGTACTTC. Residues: CASGRDLYQETQYF.

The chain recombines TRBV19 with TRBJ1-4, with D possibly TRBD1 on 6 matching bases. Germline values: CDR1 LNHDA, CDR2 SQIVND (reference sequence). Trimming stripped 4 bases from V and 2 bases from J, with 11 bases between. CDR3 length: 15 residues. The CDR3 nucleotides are TGTGCCAGTAGTACCTCGGACAGCACTAATGAAAAACTGTTTTTT. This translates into CASSTSDSTNEKLFF.

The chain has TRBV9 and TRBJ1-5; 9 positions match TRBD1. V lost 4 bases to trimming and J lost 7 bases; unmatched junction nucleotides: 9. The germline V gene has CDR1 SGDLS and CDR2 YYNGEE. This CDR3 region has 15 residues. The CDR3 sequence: CASSTDTGGGQPQHF. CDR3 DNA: TGTGCCAGCAGCACTGACACAGGGGGCGGACAGCCCCAGCATTTT.

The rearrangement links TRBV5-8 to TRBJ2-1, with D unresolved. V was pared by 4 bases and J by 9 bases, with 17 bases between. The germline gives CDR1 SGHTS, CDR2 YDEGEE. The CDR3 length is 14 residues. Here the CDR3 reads CASSPWSLGGEQFF. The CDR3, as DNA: TGTGCCAGCAGCCCGTGGTCTCTGGGCGGTGAGCAGTTCTTC.

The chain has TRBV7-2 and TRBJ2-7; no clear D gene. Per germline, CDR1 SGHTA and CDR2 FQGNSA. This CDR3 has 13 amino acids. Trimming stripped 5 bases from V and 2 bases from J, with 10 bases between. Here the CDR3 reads CASSVTPTYEQYF. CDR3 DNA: TGTGCCAGCAGCGTTACACCTACCTACGAGCAGTACTTC.

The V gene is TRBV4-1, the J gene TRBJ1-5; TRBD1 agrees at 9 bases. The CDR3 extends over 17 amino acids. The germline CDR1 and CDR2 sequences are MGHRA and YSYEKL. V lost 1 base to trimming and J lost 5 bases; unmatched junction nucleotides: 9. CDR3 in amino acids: CASSQGRQGGWDQPQHF. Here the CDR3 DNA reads TGCGCCAGCAGCCAAGGGAGACAGGGGGGTTGGGATCAGCCCCAGCATTTT.

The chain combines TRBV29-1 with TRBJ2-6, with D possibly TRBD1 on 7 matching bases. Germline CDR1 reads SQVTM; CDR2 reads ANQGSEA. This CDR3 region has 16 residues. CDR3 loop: CTHRGTANSGANVLTF. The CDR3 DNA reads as TGCACCCATCGGGGGACAGCGAACTCTGGGGCCAACGTCCTGACTTTC.

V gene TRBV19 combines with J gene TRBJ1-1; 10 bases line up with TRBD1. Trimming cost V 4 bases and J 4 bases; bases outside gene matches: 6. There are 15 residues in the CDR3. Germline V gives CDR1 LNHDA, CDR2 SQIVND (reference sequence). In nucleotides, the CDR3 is TGTGCCAGTAGTACCCGACAGGGGGCTCGCACTGAAGCTTTCTTT. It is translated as CASSTRQGARTEAFF.

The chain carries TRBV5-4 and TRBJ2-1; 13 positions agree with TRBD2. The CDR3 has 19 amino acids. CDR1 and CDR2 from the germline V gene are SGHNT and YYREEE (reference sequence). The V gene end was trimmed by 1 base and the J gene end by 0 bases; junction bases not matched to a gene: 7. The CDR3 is CASSLFGTSGKSSYNEQFF. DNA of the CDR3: TGTGCCAGCAGCTTGTTCGGGACTAGCGGGAAAAGCTCCTACAATGAGCAGTTCTTC. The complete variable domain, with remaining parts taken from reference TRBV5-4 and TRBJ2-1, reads ETGVTQSPTHLIKTRGQQVTLRCSSQSGHNTVSWYQQALGQGPQFIFQYYREEENGRGNFPPRFSGLQFPNYSSELNVNALELDDSALYLCASSLFGTSGKSSYNEQFFGPGTRLTVL.

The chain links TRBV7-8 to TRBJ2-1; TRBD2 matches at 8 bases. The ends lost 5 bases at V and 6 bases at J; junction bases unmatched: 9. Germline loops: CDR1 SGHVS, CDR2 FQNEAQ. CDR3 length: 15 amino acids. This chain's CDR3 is CASSPEVAGTNEQFF. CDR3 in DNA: TGTGCCAGCAGCCCGGAGGTAGCGGGGACCAATGAGCAGTTCTTC.

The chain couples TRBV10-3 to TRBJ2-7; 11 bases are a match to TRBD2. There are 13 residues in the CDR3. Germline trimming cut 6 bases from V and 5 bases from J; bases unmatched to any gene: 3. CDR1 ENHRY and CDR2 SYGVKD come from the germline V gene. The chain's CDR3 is CAISLAGGNEQYF. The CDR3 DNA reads TGTGCCATCAGCCTAGCGGGAGGCAACGAGCAGTACTTC.

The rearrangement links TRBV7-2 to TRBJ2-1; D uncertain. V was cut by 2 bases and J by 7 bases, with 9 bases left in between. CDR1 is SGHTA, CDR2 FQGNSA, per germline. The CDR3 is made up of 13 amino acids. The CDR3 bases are TGTGCCAGCAGCTTACTCTTATCGAATGAGCAGTTCTTC. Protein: CASSLLLSNEQFF.

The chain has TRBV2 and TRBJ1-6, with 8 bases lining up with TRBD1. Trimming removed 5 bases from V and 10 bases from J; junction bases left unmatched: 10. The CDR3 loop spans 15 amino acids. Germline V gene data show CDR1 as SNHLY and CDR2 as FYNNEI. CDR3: CASSLSGQGGSPLHF. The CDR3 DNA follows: TGTGCCAGCAGTCTTTCCGGACAGGGCGGATCACCCCTCCACTTT. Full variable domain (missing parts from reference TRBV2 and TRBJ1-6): EPEVTQTPSHQVTQMGQEVILRCVPISNHLYFYWYRQILGQKVEFLVSFYNNEISEKSEIFDDQFSVERPDGSNFTLKIRSTKLEDSAMYFCASSLSGQGGSPLHFGNGTRLTVT.

CDR3 sequence reads: CASSQGQGYTYNEQFF. The CDR3 DNA is TGCGCCAGCAGCCAAGGGCAAGGATACACCTACAATGAGCAGTTCTTC. This chain connects TRBV4-1 to TRBJ2-1; the D is unclear. This CDR3 is built from 16 residues. Trimming removed 1 base at V and 2 bases at J, with 12 bases between. Germline CDR1 is MGHRA and CDR2 is YSYEKL.